This T cell receptor beta chain was profiled in a study of T cells in Graves' hyperthyroidism and ophthalmopathy. This clonotype was observed many times. The CDR3 has 15 residues. Per germline, CDR1 LGHDT and CDR2 YNNKEL (reference sequence). Trimming at V came to 3 bases and at J to 3 bases, leaving 5 bases not matched to a gene. Researchers amplified the TCR beta CDR3 regions from RNA transcripts. TCR CDR3 underwent first-round RT-PCR with the HTBI primer set. TCRdb reprocessed the multiplex PCR reads via MiXCR and lists one record per CDR3 protein. The sample has about 420,000 distinct CDR3 sequences, approximately 13% seen once.

Sequenced sample: blood. This clonotype was sampled from a young woman with Graves' hyperthyroidism. The chain carries TRBV3-1 and TRBJ1-2; 9 nucleotides align to TRBD1. Here the CDR3 reads CASSHGQGRHYGYTF. The CDR3 nucleotides read TGTGCCAGCAGCCACGGACAGGGGCGTCACTATGGCTACACCTTC.